This T cell receptor (beta chain) was found in a study of post-analysis software for immune sequencing data. Study-wide points: The five TRBV segments detected at higher frequency in patients than in controls included TRBV5-6, TRBV5-1 and TRBV20-1. Significantly decreased normalized Chao1 diversity was recorded for multiple sclerosis patients relative to controls. Pronounced co-clustering by F measure was evident among identically batched samples.

A few counts support this clonotype. The antigen is undetermined. Trimming shortened V by 2 bases and J by 9 bases, and 11 bases separated the two germline ends. This CDR3 region has 13 residues. CDR1 and CDR2 from the germline V gene are ENHRY and SYGVKD. TCR beta cDNA libraries had unique molecular identifiers. Starting from approximately 1 to 10 million T cells, the study yielded roughly 0.5 million cDNA molecules. TCRdb recomputed calls from the PCR reads with MiXCR, one row per CDR3 protein. The sample has about 800,000 distinct CDR3 sequences; roughly 27% are singletons. The V call is TRBV10-3, the J call TRBJ2-1, with D possibly being TRBD1 or TRBD2 (5 bases each). The sample comprised blood. The TCR comes from a girl aged 5-17 years with multiple sclerosis. The CDR3 DNA sequence: TGTGCCATCAGTGAGAACCGGGACCTTGAGCAGTTCTTC. Its protein product is CAISENRDLEQFF.